This T cell receptor (beta chain) was sequenced for a study of blood T cell repertoires in COVID-19. Study at large: Both acute and convalescent COVID-19 samples were obtained from the United States, Italy and Spain. PBMCs, B-cell-depleted T cells, or T cells provided the cDNA or gDNA that made up the material.

This clone showed up just a few times. CDR3 length: 16 residues. Trimming shortened V by 0 bases and J by 0 bases, and 11 bases separated the two germline ends. CDR1 is SGHAT, CDR2 FQNNGV, per germline. TCRdb's copy holds only in-frame clones and misses some; the assay was immunoSEQ multiplex PCR. The data hold 490,000 or so clones, with around 85% observed a single time. Across under 25 US areas, participants ranged in age from about 18 to 100 years. The sequencing sample was made of PBMCs or T cells enriched from blood (not recorded which). This clonotype was sampled from an older woman who had recovered from COVID-19. The chain has TRBV11-2 and TRBJ2-5; tentatively, D is TRBD2 (6 bases). The CDR3: CASSLDQGGNQETQYF. For the CDR3, the DNA is TGTGCCAGCAGCTTAGATCAGGGAGGCAACCAAGAGACCCAGTACTTC.